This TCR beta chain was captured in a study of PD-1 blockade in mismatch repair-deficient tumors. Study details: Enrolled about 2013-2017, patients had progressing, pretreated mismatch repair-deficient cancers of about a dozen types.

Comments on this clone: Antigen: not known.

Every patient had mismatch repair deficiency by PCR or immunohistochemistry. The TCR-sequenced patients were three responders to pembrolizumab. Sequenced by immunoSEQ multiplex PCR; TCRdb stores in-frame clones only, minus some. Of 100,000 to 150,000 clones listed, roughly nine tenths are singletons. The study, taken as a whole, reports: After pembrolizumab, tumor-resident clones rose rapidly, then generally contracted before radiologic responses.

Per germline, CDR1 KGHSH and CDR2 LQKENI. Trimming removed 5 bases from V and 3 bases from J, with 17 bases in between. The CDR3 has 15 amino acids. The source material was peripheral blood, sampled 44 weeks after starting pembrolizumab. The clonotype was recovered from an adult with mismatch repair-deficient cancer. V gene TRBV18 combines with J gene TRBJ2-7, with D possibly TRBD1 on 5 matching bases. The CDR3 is CASSSYNQGNYEQYF. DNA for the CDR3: TGTGCCAGCTCATCCTACAACCAGGGAAACTACGAGCAGTACTTC. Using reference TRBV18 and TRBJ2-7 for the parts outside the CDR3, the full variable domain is NAGVMQNPRHLVRRRGQEARLRCSPMKGHSHVYWYRQLPEEGLKFMVYLQKENIIDESGMPKERFSAEFPKEGPSILRIQQVVRGDSAAYFCASSSYNQGNYEQYFGPGTRLTVT.